This T cell receptor (beta chain) was identified during a study of low-dose radiotherapy and immunotherapy resistance in tumors. Germline V lookup: CDR1 MNHEY, CDR2 SVGAGI. Deletions cut 0 bases from V and 2 bases from J, with 15 bases between. The CDR3 loop spans 17 amino acids. Time point reported: before trial treatment. This clonotype was recorded many times. cDNA synthesis used a TRAV/TRBV-specific primer set for both chains. TCR amplification ran 20 PCR cycles using constant-region and V-primer adapter primers. TCRdb recomputed calls from the reads with MiXCR, one row per CDR3 protein. This table holds around 99,000 distinct CDR3 sequences, just under 9.5% found once.

This sequence was found in a male donor with prostate cancer. The chain links TRBV6-5 to TRBJ2-3, with D possibly TRBD1 on 6 matching bases. This sample comprised PBMCs, obtained before treatment. Here the CDR3 DNA reads TGTGCCAGCAGTTACTCGAAGTCAGGGGACCCCACAGATACGCAGTATTTT. This sequence encodes CASSYSKSGDPTDTQYF.